This T cell receptor (beta chain) derives from a study of graft-versus-host responses after intestinal transplantation. On the study more broadly: Recipients were given multivisceral, liver-intestinal, or isolated intestinal transplants.

Plated together were roughly 200,000 CFSE-labeled responder cells and roughly 200,000 irradiated, violet-dye-labeled stimulator cells. Assay used: immunoSEQ multiplex PCR; TCRdb lists only in-frame clones, some missing. The sample has 13,000 to 15,000 clones, around 33% seen once. J gave up 5 bases and V 5 bases, and 11 bases lay outside the gene matches. Germline V lookup: CDR1 SGHVS, CDR2 FQNEAQ. The CDR3 has 16 amino acids. This clone was recorded a few times. V and J are TRBV7-8 and TRBJ2-1; TRBD1 aligns across 8 bases. The sequence was collected from a human patient who received an intestinal transplant. The starting material was alloreactive CD8+ T cells from a mixed lymphocyte reaction culture, obtained before intestinal transplant. Subset described: CFSE-low proliferating T cells sorted from roughly 6-day pre-transplant mixed lymphocyte reaction (GvH or HvG direction). The CDR3 DNA follows: TGTGCCAGCAGCCCTGTAACAGGGGGATCGAACAATGAGCAGTTCTTC. This codes for CASSPVTGGSNNEQFF.